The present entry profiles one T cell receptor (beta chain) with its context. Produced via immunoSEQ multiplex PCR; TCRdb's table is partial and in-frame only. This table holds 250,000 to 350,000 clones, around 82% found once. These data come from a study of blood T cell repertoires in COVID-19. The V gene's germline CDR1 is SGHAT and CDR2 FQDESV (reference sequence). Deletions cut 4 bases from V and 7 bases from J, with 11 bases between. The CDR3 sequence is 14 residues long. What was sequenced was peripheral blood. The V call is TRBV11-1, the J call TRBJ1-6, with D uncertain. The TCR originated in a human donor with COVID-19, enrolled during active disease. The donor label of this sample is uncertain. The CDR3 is CASSSWTENSPLHF. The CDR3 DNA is TGTGCCAGCAGCTCATGGACTGAGAATTCACCCCTCCACTTT.